The 4 T cell receptor beta chains reported below all come from one sample, sequenced in a study of shared clonotypes between healthy human individuals. The method was immunoSEQ multiplex PCR; TCRdb's version includes in-frame clones alone and lacks a portion of them. The profile shows more than 550,000 clones, about nine tenths of them singletons. Source material: memory CD8+ T cells from PBMCs. Subset given: CD45RO+ cells pooled with CCR7-negative TemRA cells. The receptors were gathered from a man aged 18 to 35 in good health. Some clones in this sample may be carry-over from other donors' samples.

This chain joins TRBV28 and TRBJ2-7; D gene ambiguous. Germline V gene lookup returns CDR1 MDHEN and CDR2 SYDVKM. V gave up 6 bases and J gave up 2 bases, with 17 bases separating them. The CDR3 runs 15 residues. The CDR3 DNA is TGTGCCAGCAGACACACCGAAAGGGTGACCTACGAGCAGTACTTC. This sequence encodes CASRHTERVTYEQYF.

This chain uses TRBV27 with TRBJ1-1; D is unclear. Trimming took off 6 bases at V and 12 bases at J, with 14 bases between the two ends. The CDR3 loop spans 11 amino acids. Germline V gene data show CDR1 as MNHEY and CDR2 as SMNVEV (reference sequence). CDR3 nucleotides: TGTGCCAGCAGGGGTGGGGTGATAACTTTCTTT. It specifies CASRGGVITFF.

This chain joins TRBV7-9 and TRBJ1-4, with 8 bases fitting TRBD1. Looked up from germline, CDR1 is SEHNR and CDR2 is FQNEAQ (reference sequence). J was trimmed by 13 bases and V by 4 bases; bases with no gene match: 11. This CDR3 is built from 14 residues. CDR3 amino acids: CASSYRDRLGGLFF. The DNA for the CDR3 is TGTGCCAGCAGCTACCGGGACAGGTTGGGGGGACTGTTTTTT.

The chain carries TRBV2 and TRBJ2-7; D is unclear. The CDR3 is 13 amino acids. The V and J ends lost 6 bases and 4 bases respectively, with 13 bases between them. The germline V gene has CDR1 SNHLY and CDR2 FYNNEI. The CDR3 reads CASSSSRLYEQYF. The CDR3 DNA reads as TGTGCCAGCAGCTCAAGTCGGTTGTACGAGCAGTACTTC.